The 18 T cell receptor beta chains listed next were all sequenced from one sample in a study of blood T cells in healthy people across ages. Next came a second PCR, run for about 7 to 12 cycles, which used a sample-barcoded 5' primer along with a J-beta primer mix. TCRdb recomputed calls from the 5' RACE reads with MiXCR, one row per CDR3 protein. This sample has about 970,000 distinct CDR3 sequences, with roughly 51% found just once. Sequencing was carried out using blood. These receptors were collected from a woman in her fifties or sixties in good health.

The rearrangement links TRBV7-3 to TRBJ2-5; D not certain. In germline, CDR1 is SGHTA, CDR2 FQGTGA. The V and J ends lost 3 bases and 13 bases respectively, with 18 bases between them. CDR3 length: 13 amino acids. CDR3 sequence: CASSLGPGRERYF. The CDR3 coding sequence is TGTGCCAGCAGCTTGGGTCCAGGTCGAGAGCGGTACTTC.

The sample holds one count of this clonotype. The chain couples TRBV2 to TRBJ1-2; tentative D call: TRBD1 (5 bases). This CDR3 is built from 14 residues. The germline V gene has CDR1 SNHLY and CDR2 FYNNEI. Deletions cut 11 bases from V and 7 bases from J, with 23 bases between. CDR3 in amino acids: CAARKGLDSFGYTF. In DNA, the CDR3 is TGTGCCGCGAGAAAGGGGTTAGACAGCTTTGGCTACACCTTC. Full variable domain (missing parts from reference TRBV2 and TRBJ1-2): EPEVTQTPSHQVTQMGQEVILRCVPISNHLYFYWYRQILGQKVEFLVSFYNNEISEKSEIFDDQFSVERPDGSNFTLKIRSTKLEDSAMYFCAARKGLDSFGYTFGSGTRLTVV.

The rearrangement uses TRBV15 and TRBJ2-5; D is possibly TRBD2 (5 bases). Trimming pared 0 bases from V and 3 bases from J, leaving 20 bases between. The germline CDR1 and CDR2 sequences are LNHNV and YYDKDF (reference sequence). This CDR3 region has 18 residues. The CDR3 sequence is CATSRDSDPRAEEETQYF. Written as DNA, the CDR3 is TGTGCCACCAGCAGAGACTCGGACCCCAGAGCGGAGGAAGAGACCCAGTACTTC.

This chain links TRBV18 with TRBJ2-7; 9 bases fit TRBD1. Trimming removed 3 bases from V and 5 bases from J; junction bases left unmatched: 8. CDR3 size: 15 residues. Germline lookup yields CDR1 KGHSH and CDR2 LQKENI. The CDR3 loop reads CASSPLRDRVDEQYF. The CDR3 DNA reads as TGTGCCAGCTCACCGCTCCGGGACAGGGTGGACGAGCAGTACTTC.

This chain connects TRBV12-3 or TRBV12-4 to TRBJ2-7; 8 bases are a match to TRBD1. TRBJ2-5 matches the DNA end more closely, so the J call is doubtful. The CDR3 consists of 13 residues. The CDR3 region is CASRDDRGETQYF. The CDR3 nucleotides read TGTGCCAGCAGAGACGACAGGGGAGAGACCCAGTACTTC.

V usage is TRBV2 and J usage is TRBJ2-5; 7 positions match TRBD1. The J segment lost 2 bases and the V segment lost 8 bases, leaving 8 bases of the junction unmatched. Germline loops: CDR1 SNHLY, CDR2 FYNNEI. This CDR3 contains 14 residues. Written as DNA, the CDR3 is TGTGCCAGCTGGGACAGAATGAATCAAGAGACCCAGTACTTC. This codes for CASWDRMNQETQYF.

The chain carries TRBV20-1 and TRBJ1-2; D is uncertain. The germline V gene has CDR1 DFQATT and CDR2 SNEGSKA (reference sequence). The CDR3 is 10 residues long. Trimming left V 5 bases short and J 9 bases short, with 10 bases between. The CDR3 is CSASTRSYTF. Written as DNA, the CDR3 is TGCAGTGCTTCGACCCGGAGCTACACCTTC.

This clonotype was observed a few times. J is TRBJ1-2 and V is TRBV6-6; TRBD1 agrees at 7 bases. The CDR3 consists of 14 residues. Looked up from germline, CDR1 is MNHNY and CDR2 is SVGAGI (reference sequence). CDR3 nucleotides: TGTGCTACAAAAAGACAGGGAACTATGGTTGGCTACACCTTC. Translation: CATKRQGTMVGYTF.

The chain joins TRBV29-1 to TRBJ2-1, with D possibly matching TRBD1 (6 bases). The end of the DNA is better explained by TRBJ2-7, so the J call may be wrong. This CDR3 comprises 15 residues. CDR1 is SQVTM and CDR2 is ANQGSEA in the germline V gene. The CDR3, as DNA: TGCAGCGGGATCGTAAGGGGGAGTTCCTACAATGAGCAGTACTTC. Its translation is CSGIVRGSSYNEQYF.

The chain has TRBV5-1 and TRBJ2-5; the match to TRBD2 covers 8 bases. Germline CDR1 and CDR2: SGHRS and YFSETQ. Losses at the gene ends were 1 base for V and 5 bases for J; bases not matched to a gene: 4. This CDR3 has 14 residues. The CDR3 is CASSLYSGMETQYF. DNA of the CDR3: TGCGCCAGCAGCTTGTATAGCGGGATGGAGACCCAGTACTTC.

The rearrangement joins TRBV9 to TRBJ1-2, with D unclear. CDR1 is SGDLS and CDR2 is YYNGEE in the germline V gene. Trimming took 0 bases from V and 0 from J, leaving 6 bases between them. The CDR3 sequence is 14 residues long. The CDR3 sequence: CASSVVGTNYGYTF. DNA for the CDR3: TGTGCCAGCAGCGTAGTCGGGACTAACTATGGCTACACCTTC.

This clonotype has just one count. The rearrangement joins TRBV5-1 to TRBJ1-2; 7 bases are shared with TRBD1. CDR3 length: 12 amino acids. The V gene's germline CDR1 is SGHRS and CDR2 YFSETQ. V shed 2 bases, J shed 7 bases, and the junction held 2 bases outside the gene matches. In DNA, the CDR3 is TGCGCCAGCAGCTTTCAGGGGGTTGGCTACACCTTC. This encodes CASSFQGVGYTF.

The chain couples TRBV12-3 or TRBV12-4 to TRBJ2-1, with TRBD2 as a possible D gene (6 bases). Trimming stripped 3 bases from V and 7 bases from J, with 13 bases between. The CDR3 runs 14 residues. CDR3 DNA sequence: TGTGCCAGCAGTTTTGGGGACGGGAGTAATGAGCAGTTCTTC. Its translation: CASSFGDGSNEQFF.

This clonotype was seen a few times. The genes are TRBV29-1 and TRBJ2-1; 8 bases line up with TRBD1. V lost 1 base, J lost 8 bases, and 7 bases stayed unmatched. Per germline, CDR1 SQVTM and CDR2 ANQGSEA. The CDR3 sequence is 14 residues long. The CDR3 DNA reads as TGCAGCGTTGAAGGGGCGCGGGACAGGTATGAGCAGTTCTTC. Translation gives CSVEGARDRYEQFF.

In its sample, this clonotype was seen a few times. The V gene is TRBV20-1, the J gene TRBJ1-6; no clear D gene. CDR3 size: 12 residues. Germline loops: CDR1 DFQATT, CDR2 SNEGSKA (reference sequence). V lost 4 bases to trimming and J lost 11 bases, with 12 bases between them. The CDR3 loop reads CSAMWGYPPLHF. The DNA for the CDR3 is TGCAGTGCTATGTGGGGTTACCCACCCCTCCACTTT.

The chain carries TRBV5-1 and TRBJ2-7; TRBD2 might be the D (5 bases). Germline V gene sequence: CDR1 SGHRS, CDR2 YFSETQ. The length of the CDR3 is 14 residues. V dropped 2 bases and J dropped 4 bases, with 13 bases sitting between them. The CDR3 loop reads CASSFFGVQYEQYF. The CDR3 region has the DNA TGCGCCAGCAGCTTTTTCGGGGTTCAGTACGAGCAGTACTTC.

About this clonotype: The junction departs from germline at one end; a sequencing error may be responsible. The rearrangement links TRBV10-3 to TRBJ2-1; D perhaps matches TRBD2 (5 bases). This CDR3 is 14 amino acids long. Germline-derived CDR1 and CDR2 are ENHRY and SYGVKD. Written as DNA, the CDR3 is TGTGCCATCAGGGGAGCGCAGTCCTACAACGAGCAGTTCTTC. Protein sequence: CAIRGAQSYNEQFF.

The CDR3 DNA follows: TGTGCCAGCAGCGGCCAGGGGGCGCGGGGCAATCAGCCCCAGCATTTT. Translated, it gives CASSGQGARGNQPQHF. The rearrangement uses TRBV7-2 and TRBJ1-5; 8 bases map to TRBD1. Looked up from germline, CDR1 is SGHTA and CDR2 is FQGNSA. The CDR3 runs 16 residues. V lost 5 bases, J lost 2 bases, and 8 bases stayed unmatched.